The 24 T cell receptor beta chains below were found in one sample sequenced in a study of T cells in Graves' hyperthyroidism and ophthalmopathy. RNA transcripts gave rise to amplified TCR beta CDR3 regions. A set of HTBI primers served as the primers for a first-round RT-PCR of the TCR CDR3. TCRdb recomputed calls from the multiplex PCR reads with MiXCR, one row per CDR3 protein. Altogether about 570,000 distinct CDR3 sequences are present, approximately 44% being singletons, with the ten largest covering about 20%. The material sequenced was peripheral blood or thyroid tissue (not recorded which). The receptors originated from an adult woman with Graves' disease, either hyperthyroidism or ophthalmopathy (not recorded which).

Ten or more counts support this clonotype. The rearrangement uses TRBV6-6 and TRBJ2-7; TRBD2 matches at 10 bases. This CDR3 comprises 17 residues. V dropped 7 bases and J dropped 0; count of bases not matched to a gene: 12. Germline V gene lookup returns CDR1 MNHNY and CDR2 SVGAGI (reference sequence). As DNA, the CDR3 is TGTGCCAGCACAAAGACTCGGACTAGCGGAATCTCCTACGAGCAGTACTTC. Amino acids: CASTKTRTSGISYEQYF.

CDR3: CASSLGQMNTGVFF. The CDR3 nucleotides read TGTGCCAGCAGCTTAGGACAGATGAACACTGGAGTTTTCTTT. V gene TRBV11-2 combines with J gene TRBJ1-1; possibly TRBD1 for D (5 bases). This CDR3 contains 14 residues. CDR1 and CDR2 (germline): SGHAT, FQNNGV. Trimming cost V 1 base and J 13 bases, with 19 bases left between them.

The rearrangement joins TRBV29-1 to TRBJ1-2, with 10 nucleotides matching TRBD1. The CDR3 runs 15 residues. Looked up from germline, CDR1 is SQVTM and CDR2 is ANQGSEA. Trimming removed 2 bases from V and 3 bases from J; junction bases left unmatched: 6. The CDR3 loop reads CSVEWTGGHDYGYTF. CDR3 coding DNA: TGCAGCGTTGAATGGACAGGGGGTCACGACTATGGCTACACCTTC.

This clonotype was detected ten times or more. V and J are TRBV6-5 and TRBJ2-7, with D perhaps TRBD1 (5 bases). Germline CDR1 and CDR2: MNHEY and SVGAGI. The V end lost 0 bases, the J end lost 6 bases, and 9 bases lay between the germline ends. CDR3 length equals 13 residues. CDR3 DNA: TGTGCCAGCAGTTACTCGAATCAGGGCGAGCAGTACTTC. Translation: CASSYSNQGEQYF.

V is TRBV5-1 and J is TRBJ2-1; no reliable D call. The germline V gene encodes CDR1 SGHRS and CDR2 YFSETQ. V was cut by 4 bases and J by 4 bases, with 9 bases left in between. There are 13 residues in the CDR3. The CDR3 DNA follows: TGCGCCAGCAGCCGTGCAAGGTACAATGAGCAGTTCTTC. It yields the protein CASSRARYNEQFF.

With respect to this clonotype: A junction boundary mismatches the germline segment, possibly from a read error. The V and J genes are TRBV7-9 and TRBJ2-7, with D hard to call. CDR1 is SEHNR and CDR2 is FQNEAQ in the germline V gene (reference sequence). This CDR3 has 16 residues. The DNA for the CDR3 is TGCGCCAGCAGCCAAGATAAGTCTGGTGGCTCCTACGAGCAGTACTTC. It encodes CASSQDKSGGSYEQYF.

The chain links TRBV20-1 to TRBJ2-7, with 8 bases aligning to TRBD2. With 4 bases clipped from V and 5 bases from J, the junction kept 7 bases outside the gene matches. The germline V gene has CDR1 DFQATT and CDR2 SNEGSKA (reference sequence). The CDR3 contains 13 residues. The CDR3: CSAIPLAVHEQYF. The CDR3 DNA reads TGCAGTGCTATCCCACTAGCGGTTCACGAGCAGTACTTC.

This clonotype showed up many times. CDR3 DNA sequence: TGCGCCAGCAGCTTTACTAACTATGGCTACACCTTC. The encoded protein is CASSFTNYGYTF. V usage is TRBV4-1 and J usage is TRBJ1-2; D remains unclear. Germline CDR1 is MGHRA and CDR2 is YSYEKL. This CDR3 comprises 12 residues. V shed 5 bases and J shed 0 bases, with 4 bases lying between them.

The CDR3 bases are TGTGCCAGCAGCCCTGTCAGGGGCCATTCACCCCTCCACTTT. This sequence encodes CASSPVRGHSPLHF. The V and J genes are TRBV11-2 and TRBJ1-6; TRBD1 is a possible D gene (6 bases). Germline V gives CDR1 SGHAT, CDR2 FQNNGV. V lost 5 bases to trimming and J lost 8 bases, with 13 bases between them. The CDR3 is made up of 14 amino acids.

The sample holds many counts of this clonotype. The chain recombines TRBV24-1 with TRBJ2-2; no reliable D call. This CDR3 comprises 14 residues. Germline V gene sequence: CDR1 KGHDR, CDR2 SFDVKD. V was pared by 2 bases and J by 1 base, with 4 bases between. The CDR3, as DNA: TGTGCCACCAGTGATTCAGGGAACACCGGGGAGCTGTTTTTT. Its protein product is CATSDSGNTGELFF.

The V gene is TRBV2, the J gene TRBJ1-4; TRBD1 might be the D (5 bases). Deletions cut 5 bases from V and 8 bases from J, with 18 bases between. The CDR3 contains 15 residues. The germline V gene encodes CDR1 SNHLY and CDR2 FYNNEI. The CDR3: CASSSPGLAGEKLFF. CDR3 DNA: TGTGCCAGCAGTTCTCCGGGACTAGCGGGAGAAAAACTGTTTTTT.

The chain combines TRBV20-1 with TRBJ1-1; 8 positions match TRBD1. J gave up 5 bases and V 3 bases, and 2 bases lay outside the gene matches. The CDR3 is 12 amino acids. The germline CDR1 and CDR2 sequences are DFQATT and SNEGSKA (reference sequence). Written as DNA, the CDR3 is TGCAGTGCTAGGGACAGGGTGACTGAAGCTTTCTTT. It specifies CSARDRVTEAFF.

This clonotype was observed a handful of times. Here the CDR3 reads CASIHTLPTGGDTEAFF. The DNA for the CDR3 is TGTGCCAGCATCCATACATTACCCACAGGGGGTGACACTGAAGCTTTCTTT. This sequence joins TRBV6-2 or TRBV6-3 and TRBJ1-1; 8 bases are a match to TRBD1. Losses at the gene ends were 7 bases for V and 3 bases for J; bases not matched to a gene: 16. The CDR3 consists of 17 residues. CDR1 MNHEY and CDR2 SVGEGT come from the germline V gene.

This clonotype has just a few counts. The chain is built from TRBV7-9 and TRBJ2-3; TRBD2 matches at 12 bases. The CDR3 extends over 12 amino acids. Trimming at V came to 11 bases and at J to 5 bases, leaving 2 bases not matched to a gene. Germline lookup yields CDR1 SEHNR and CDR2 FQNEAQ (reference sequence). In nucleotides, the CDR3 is TGTGCCCCGGGACTAGCGGGAGATACGCAGTATTTT. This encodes CAPGLAGDTQYF. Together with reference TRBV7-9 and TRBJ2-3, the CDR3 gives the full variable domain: DTGVSQNPRHKITKRGQNVTFRCDPISEHNRLYWYRQTLGQGPEFLTYFQNEAQLEKSRLLSDRFSAERPKGSFSTLEIQRTEQGDSAMYLCAPGLAGDTQYFGPGTRLTVL.

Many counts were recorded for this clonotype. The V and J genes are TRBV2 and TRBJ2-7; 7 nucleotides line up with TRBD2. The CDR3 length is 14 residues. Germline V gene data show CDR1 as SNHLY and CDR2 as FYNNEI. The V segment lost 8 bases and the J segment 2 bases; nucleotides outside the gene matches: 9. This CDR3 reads CASRRDYRTYEQYF. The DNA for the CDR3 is TGTGCCAGCCGGCGGGACTACCGTACCTACGAGCAGTACTTC.

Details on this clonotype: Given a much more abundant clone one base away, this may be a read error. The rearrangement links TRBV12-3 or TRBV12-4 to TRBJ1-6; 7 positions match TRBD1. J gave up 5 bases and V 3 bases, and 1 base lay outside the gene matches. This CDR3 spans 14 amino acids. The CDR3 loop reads CASSFGTDNSPLHF. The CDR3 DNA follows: TGTGCCAGCAGTTTCGGGACAGATAATTCACCCCTCCACTTT.

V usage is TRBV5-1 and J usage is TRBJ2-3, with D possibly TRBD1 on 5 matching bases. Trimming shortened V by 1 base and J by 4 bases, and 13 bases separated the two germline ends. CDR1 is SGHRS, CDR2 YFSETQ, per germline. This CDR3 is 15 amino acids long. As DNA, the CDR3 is TGCGCCAGCAGCTTGCAGGGTAGGACGGCAGATACGCAGTATTTT. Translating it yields CASSLQGRTADTQYF.

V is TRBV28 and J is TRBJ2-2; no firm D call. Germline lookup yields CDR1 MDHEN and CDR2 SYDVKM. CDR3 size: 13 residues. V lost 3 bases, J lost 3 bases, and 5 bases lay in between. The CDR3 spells CASSFYDTGELFF. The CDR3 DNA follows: TGTGCCAGCAGTTTTTATGACACCGGGGAGCTGTTTTTT.

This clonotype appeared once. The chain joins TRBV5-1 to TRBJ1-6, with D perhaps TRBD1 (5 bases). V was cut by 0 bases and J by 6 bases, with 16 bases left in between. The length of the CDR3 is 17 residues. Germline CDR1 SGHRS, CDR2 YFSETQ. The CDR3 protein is CASSLGRLGRGNSPLHF. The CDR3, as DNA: TGCGCCAGCAGCTTGGGGCGTCTGGGGCGGGGTAATTCACCCCTCCACTTT.

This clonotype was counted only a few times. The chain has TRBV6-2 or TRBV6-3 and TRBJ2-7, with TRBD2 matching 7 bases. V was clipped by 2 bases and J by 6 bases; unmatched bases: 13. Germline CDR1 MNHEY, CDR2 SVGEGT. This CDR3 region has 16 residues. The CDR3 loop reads CASSYRDYLLMGEQYF. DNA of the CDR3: TGTGCCAGCAGTTACCGGGACTATCTTCTAATGGGCGAGCAGTACTTC.

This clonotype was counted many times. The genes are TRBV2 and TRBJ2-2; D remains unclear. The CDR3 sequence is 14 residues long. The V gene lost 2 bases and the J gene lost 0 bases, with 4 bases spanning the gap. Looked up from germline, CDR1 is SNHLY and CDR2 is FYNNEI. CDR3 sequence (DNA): TGTGCCAGCAGTGAACTGCCGAACACCGGGGAGCTGTTTTTT. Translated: CASSELPNTGELFF.

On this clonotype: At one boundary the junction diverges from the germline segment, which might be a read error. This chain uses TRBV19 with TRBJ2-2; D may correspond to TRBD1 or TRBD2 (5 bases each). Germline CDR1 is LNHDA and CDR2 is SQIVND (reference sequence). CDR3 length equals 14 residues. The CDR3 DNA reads TGTGCCAGTAGTCCCAGGGAGAACACTGGGGAGCTGTTTTTT. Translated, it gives CASSPRENTGELFF.

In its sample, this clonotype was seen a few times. In DNA form, the CDR3 reads TGTGCCAGCAGCCGATACCCCAGGGGACCAGAGACCCAGTACTTC. It encodes CASSRYPRGPETQYF. The V and J genes are TRBV7-6 and TRBJ2-5; D is perhaps TRBD1 (6 bases). This CDR3 spans 15 amino acids. Germline V gene data show CDR1 as SGHVS and CDR2 as FNYEAQ. V lost 5 bases, J lost 4 bases, and 17 bases lay in between.

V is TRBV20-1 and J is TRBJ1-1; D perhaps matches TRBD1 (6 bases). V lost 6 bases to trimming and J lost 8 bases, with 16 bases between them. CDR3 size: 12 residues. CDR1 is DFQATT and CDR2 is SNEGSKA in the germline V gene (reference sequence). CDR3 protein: CSAEGRTDEAFF. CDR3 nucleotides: TGCAGTGCCGAAGGCAGGACAGACGAAGCTTTCTTT.